Following are 17 T cell receptor beta chains from one sample sequenced in a study of T-cell reconstitution after alpha-beta-depleted transplantation in children. Using unique molecular identifiers, the investigators prepared the TCRbeta library. TCRdb redid the calling of the PCR reads with MiXCR, one entry per CDR3 protein. The sample shows 640,000 or so distinct CDR3 sequences, 15% to 20% of them seen only once. Sample: PBMCs from the stem cell graft donor, taken from the stem cell graft. The receptors were sampled from a human donor who donated a stem cell graft to a child with acute myeloid leukemia.

This clonotype was recorded at least ten times. This CDR3 is CAISEGTTGNTIYF. The CDR3 nucleotides are TGTGCCATCAGTGAGGGGACTACTGGAAACACCATATATTTT. The rearrangement joins TRBV10-3 to TRBJ1-3; maybe TRBD1 (5 bases). The length of the CDR3 is 14 residues. Germline V gene sequence: CDR1 ENHRY, CDR2 SYGVKD. Trimming took off 2 bases at V and 2 bases at J, with 7 bases between the two ends.

The table lists this clonotype with a few counts. J is TRBJ2-1 and V is TRBV29-1; D might be TRBD1 or TRBD2, each matching 5 bases. The CDR3 is made up of 16 amino acids. CDR1 is SQVTM, CDR2 ANQGSEA, per germline. Trimming removed 3 bases at V and 2 bases at J, with 17 bases between. The CDR3 sequence is CSVDSARGSTYNEQFF. The CDR3 DNA is TGCAGCGTTGACTCAGCGAGGGGATCTACCTACAATGAGCAGTTCTTC.

This clonotype was recorded at least ten times. The V and J genes are TRBV7-3 and TRBJ1-1; tentatively, D is TRBD1 (6 bases). Germline CDR1 and CDR2: SGHTA and FQGTGA. The CDR3 has 13 residues. V was clipped by 3 bases and J by 6 bases, with 11 bases between them. CDR3 protein: CASSLKTGSEAFF. DNA for the CDR3: TGTGCCAGCAGCTTGAAGACAGGCTCTGAAGCTTTCTTT.

This clonotype was detected many times. The chain carries TRBV15 and TRBJ2-5; tentative D call: TRBD1 (5 bases). Looked up from germline, CDR1 is LNHNV and CDR2 is YYDKDF (reference sequence). V lost 0 bases and J lost 5, with 16 bases in between. This CDR3 spans 16 amino acids. CDR3: CATSRDRTKGWETQYF. The CDR3 DNA reads TGTGCCACCAGCAGAGATAGGACAAAGGGGTGGGAGACCCAGTACTTC.

This clonotype has at least ten counts. This chain links TRBV20-1 with TRBJ1-1; the D gene is possibly TRBD1 (6 bases). CDR1 is DFQATT and CDR2 is SNEGSKA in the germline V gene (reference sequence). Trimming took off 6 bases at V and 1 base at J, with 18 bases between the two ends. The CDR3 spans 15 residues. CDR3 bases: TGCAGTGCAAGGGAACAGGGAGGGGCGAACACTGAAGCTTTCTTT. Encoded protein: CSAREQGGANTEAFF.

This clonotype showed up many times. This rearrangement joins TRBV7-9 to TRBJ2-1, with TRBD2 identical over 8 bases. Germline lookup yields CDR1 SEHNR and CDR2 FQNEAQ (reference sequence). V lost 5 bases, J lost 6 bases, and 9 bases stayed unmatched. The length of the CDR3 is 15 residues. The CDR3 sequence: CASSLGSGVINEQFF. As DNA, the CDR3 is TGTGCCAGCAGCCTCGGTAGCGGGGTAATCAATGAGCAGTTCTTC.

This clonotype was seen more than once but under ten times. The chain uses TRBV5-1 and TRBJ2-7; 9 bases are shared with TRBD1. Unmatched junction bases numbered 10, after V lost 3 bases and J lost 6 bases. This CDR3 has 15 residues. Germline loops: CDR1 SGHRS, CDR2 YFSETQ. CDR3 loop: CASSSGQGSPLEQYF. CDR3 bases: TGCGCCAGCAGCTCCGGACAGGGGTCCCCTCTCGAGCAGTACTTC.

In this sample, this clonotype turned up many times. J is TRBJ1-1 and V is TRBV20-1; no clear D gene. The V gene lost 5 bases and the J gene lost 1 base, with 11 bases spanning the gap. The CDR3 contains 13 residues. Germline V lookup: CDR1 DFQATT, CDR2 SNEGSKA (reference sequence). The CDR3: CSAPPRGNTEAFF. The CDR3, as DNA: TGCAGTGCTCCACCTCGAGGGAACACTGAAGCTTTCTTT.

This clonotype has at least ten counts. The chain combines TRBV20-1 with TRBJ1-2, with D unresolved. V lost 3 bases, J lost 12 bases, and 17 bases lay in between. From germline, CDR1 is DFQATT and CDR2 SNEGSKA (reference sequence). The CDR3 is 12 residues long. CDR3 protein: CSASPSGVVHTF. In DNA form, the CDR3 reads TGCAGTGCTAGCCCCAGCGGGGTCGTTCACACCTTC.

This clonotype was recorded a few times. This rearrangement joins TRBV24-1 to TRBJ1-4, with 7 bases fitting TRBD1. V lost 5 bases, J lost 5 bases, and 7 bases stayed unmatched. The germline V gene has CDR1 KGHDR and CDR2 SFDVKD. The CDR3 runs 15 residues. CDR3 nucleotide sequence: TGTGCCACCAGTGCCCAGGGGGGCCCAAATGAAAAACTGTTTTTT. Its protein product is CATSAQGGPNEKLFF.

The gene calls are TRBV11-2 and TRBJ2-1; TRBD2 agrees at 8 bases. This CDR3 is 14 amino acids long. CDR1 is SGHAT and CDR2 is FQNNGV in the germline V gene. The trim removed 5 bases at V and 8 bases at J, leaving 8 bases unmatched. For the CDR3, the DNA is TGTGCCAGCAGCACAATGGCGGGGGGATATGAGCAGTTCTTC. It specifies CASSTMAGGYEQFF.

The gene calls are TRBV6-2 or TRBV6-3 and TRBJ1-1; D may be TRBD1 (6 bases). This CDR3 comprises 14 residues. Trimming removed 3 bases from V and 1 base from J, with 9 bases in between. Germline CDR1 is MNHEY and CDR2 is SVGEGT. The CDR3 loop reads CASSYRGKNTEAFF. As DNA, the CDR3 is TGTGCCAGCAGTTATAGGGGGAAGAACACTGAAGCTTTCTTT.

In this sample, this clonotype turned up many times. The chain is built from TRBV20-1 and TRBJ2-7, with D tentatively TRBD1 or TRBD2 (5 bases each). Per germline, CDR1 DFQATT and CDR2 SNEGSKA (reference sequence). CDR3 length: 10 amino acids. This CDR3 reads CTGPPGEQYV. CDR3 bases: TGCACGGGACCCCCAGGCGAGCAGTACGTC.

V gene TRBV28 combines with J gene TRBJ2-7; 9 bases match TRBD1. The trim removed 4 bases at V and 3 bases at J, leaving 13 bases unmatched. The CDR3 is 17 amino acids. Germline CDR1 and CDR2: MDHEN and SYDVKM. The CDR3: CASSSRTRTGEYYEQYV. As DNA, the CDR3 is TGTGCCAGCAGTTCCCGTACCAGGACAGGGGAGTACTACGAGCAGTACGTC.

The chain links TRBV6-5 to TRBJ2-1; no clear D gene. This CDR3 is 13 amino acids long. V gave up 0 bases and J gave up 8 bases, with 8 bases separating them. Germline CDR1 reads MNHEY; CDR2 reads SVGAGI. DNA of the CDR3: TGTGCCAGCAGTTACTCGAGTGGCGATGAGCAGTTCTTC. Its translation: CASSYSSGDEQFF.

The chain recombines TRBV12-3 or TRBV12-4 with TRBJ2-5; TRBD1 aligns across 9 bases. The CDR3 has 14 residues. V was pared by 4 bases and J by 4 bases, with 4 bases of the junction left unmatched. CDR3 coding DNA: TGTGCCAGCAGTTATGGGACAGGGCGAGAGACCCAGTACTTC. Its protein is CASSYGTGRETQYF.

This clonotype was seen many times. The chain uses TRBV12-3 or TRBV12-4 and TRBJ1-2, with D maybe TRBD1 (6 bases). With 5 bases removed from V and 4 bases from J, the gap between germline ends came to 14 bases. The CDR3 contains 14 residues. The CDR3 sequence is CASSRGGGLYGYTF. CDR3 in DNA: TGTGCCAGCAGTCGGGGTGGGGGCCTCTATGGCTACACCTTC.